The 16 T cell receptor beta chains presented below share a single source sample, sequenced in a study of beta chain features in type 1 diabetes. Their antigens remain unidentified. Study conclusions and caveats: Type 1 diabetes patients had TCRB CDR3s that were shorter (moderately but significantly so) in all four CD4+ subsets.

Expressed TCRB transcripts got sequenced, as all isolated RNA was reverse transcribed. The method was immunoSEQ multiplex PCR; TCRdb's version includes in-frame clones alone and lacks a portion of them. The repertoire has 350,000 to 450,000 clones, roughly an eighth of them found once; the top ten carry about 0.01%. The specimen was naive CD4+ T cells from blood. These receptors originate from a woman aged 18 to 35 with type 1 diabetes.

This chain uses TRBV11-2 with TRBJ2-5; 7 positions match TRBD1. The CDR3 totals 15 residues. The V segment lost 4 bases and the J segment 1 base; nucleotides outside the gene matches: 6. Per germline, CDR1 SGHAT and CDR2 FQNNGV. CDR3 coding DNA: TGTGCCAGCAGCTCCGCCAGGGGGACCCAAGAGACCCAGTACTTC. It codes for CASSSARGTQETQYF.

This chain links TRBV5-6 with TRBJ2-7; D perhaps matches TRBD2 (6 bases). V was clipped by 1 base and J by 0 bases, with 11 bases between them. The CDR3 loop spans 15 amino acids. Germline V CDR1 and CDR2: SGHDT, YYEEEE. CDR3 DNA: TGTGCCAGCAGCTTGCCCGGGAGTACCTCCTACGAGCAGTACTTC. Translation: CASSLPGSTSYEQYF.

This CDR3 is CASSSGTGQYF. CDR3 sequence (DNA): TGTGCCAGCAGCTCTGGGACAGGCCAGTACTTC. The chain carries TRBV6-4 and TRBJ2-4; 8 nucleotides match TRBD1. V dropped 6 bases and J dropped 13; count of bases not matched to a gene: 5. This CDR3 has 11 residues. Germline V lookup: CDR1 MRHNA, CDR2 SNTAGT.

This clone was picked up a small number of times. This rearrangement joins TRBV28 to TRBJ2-7; a weak D match, TRBD2 (5 bases). Germline loops: CDR1 MDHEN, CDR2 SYDVKM. This CDR3 is built from 12 residues. Trimming stripped 2 bases from V and 6 bases from J, with 8 bases between. The CDR3 region is CASSLEGFEQYF. CDR3 coding DNA: TGTGCCAGCAGTTTAGAGGGTTTCGAGCAGTACTTC.

This clone was counted only a few times. The CDR3 loop reads CASRGSWMEAFF. The DNA for the CDR3 is TGTGCCAGCAGGGGCTCGTGGATGGAAGCTTTCTTT. The chain carries TRBV25-1 and TRBJ1-1; D unresolved. The V end lost 6 bases, the J end lost 8 bases, and 13 bases lay between the germline ends. The germline CDR1 and CDR2 sequences are MGHDK and SYGVNS. The CDR3 has 12 amino acids.

This clone was seen only a few times. The chain combines TRBV7-3 with TRBJ1-2; 9 bases fit TRBD1. The CDR3 extends over 14 amino acids. The V gene's germline CDR1 is SGHTA and CDR2 FQGTGA. V lost 8 bases and J lost 8; bases outside the gene matches: 12. This chain's CDR3 is CASGGTGYDDGYTF. The DNA of the CDR3 is TGTGCCAGCGGTGGGACAGGGTATGATGACGGCTACACCTTC.

The chain links TRBV5-6 to TRBJ1-6, with 9 bases fitting TRBD1. This CDR3 contains 14 residues. In germline, CDR1 is SGHDT, CDR2 YYEEEE. Trimming at V came to 4 bases and at J to 13 bases, leaving 9 bases not matched to a gene. In DNA form, the CDR3 reads TGTGCCAGCAGCGTGGGGACAGGGATCGCGCCCCTCCACTTT. Amino acids: CASSVGTGIAPLHF.

The chain employs TRBV9 and TRBJ2-2; a weak D match, TRBD2 (5 bases). This CDR3 is 16 amino acids long. Germline V gene data show CDR1 as SGDLS and CDR2 as YYNGEE. Deletions cut 4 bases from V and 1 base from J, with 14 bases between. CDR3 coding DNA: TGTGCCAGCAGCCCCCGGGGTAGCGAGAACACCGGGGAGCTGTTTTTT. Amino acids: CASSPRGSENTGELFF.

A few counts support this clone. V usage is TRBV30 and J usage is TRBJ2-3; D not certain. Germline lookup yields CDR1 GTSNPN and CDR2 SVGIG (reference sequence). Trimming stripped 1 base from V and 15 bases from J, with 14 bases between. The CDR3 sequence is 11 residues long. CDR3 region: CAWSALNSLYF. CDR3 sequence (DNA): TGTGCCTGGAGTGCCCTAAATTCCCTTTATTTT.

Concerning this clone: Other DNA sequences of this sample code for an identical CDR3. The chain is built from TRBV19 and TRBJ2-1, with 9 bases fitting TRBD2. The V gene's germline CDR1 is LNHDA and CDR2 SQIVND (reference sequence). The CDR3 is made up of 14 amino acids. Trimming removed 9 bases from V and 2 bases from J; junction bases left unmatched: 5. CDR3 nucleotides: TGTGCCAGCCGAATAGCGGGAGCCTACAATGAGCAGTTCTTC. Translated, it gives CASRIAGAYNEQFF.

J is TRBJ2-3 and V is TRBV7-2; TRBD2 matches at 8 bases. Germline CDR1 and CDR2: SGHTA and FQGNSA. The ends lost 5 bases at V and 4 bases at J; junction bases unmatched: 8. CDR3 length equals 15 residues. CDR3 bases: TGTGCCAGCAGCGCCAGCGGGAGTCGGGCAGATACGCAGTATTTT. Encoded protein: CASSASGSRADTQYF.

The sample holds a few counts of this clone. V is TRBV7-9 and J is TRBJ2-3; 9 bases match TRBD1. Germline values: CDR1 SEHNR, CDR2 FQNEAQ (reference sequence). CDR3 length: 15 amino acids. Trimming removed 2 bases from V and 4 bases from J; junction bases left unmatched: 4. The CDR3 DNA reads as TGTGCCAGCAGCTTACGGACAGGGGATGCAGATACGCAGTATTTT. It translates to CASSLRTGDADTQYF.

Here the CDR3 reads CASSSPGLHQDTQYF. The CDR3 nucleotides read TGTGCCAGCAGTTCACCGGGACTGCACCAGGATACGCAGTATTTT. The chain joins TRBV28 to TRBJ2-3, with TRBD2 as a possible D gene (6 bases). Germline V gene lookup returns CDR1 MDHEN and CDR2 SYDVKM. Trimming left V 4 bases short and J 6 bases short, with 17 bases between. This CDR3 comprises 15 residues. Together with reference TRBV28 and TRBJ2-3, the CDR3 gives the full variable domain: DVKVTQSSRYLVKRTGEKVFLECVQDMDHENMFWYRQDPGLGLRLIYFSYDVKMKEKGDIPEGYSVSREKKERFSLILESASTNQTSMYLCASSSPGLHQDTQYFGPGTRLTVL.

The chain has TRBV14 and TRBJ1-1; 8 bases align to TRBD1. The V segment lost 0 bases and the J segment 10 bases; nucleotides outside the gene matches: 4. The CDR3 has 13 residues. Germline V gene lookup returns CDR1 SGHDN and CDR2 FVKESK. The CDR3 is CASSQEDRVRAFF. The CDR3 DNA follows: TGTGCCAGCAGCCAAGAGGACAGGGTAAGAGCTTTCTTT.

This clone was seen a few times. The V and J genes are TRBV5-4 and TRBJ2-5; perhaps TRBD1 as D (5 bases). CDR1 is SGHNT and CDR2 is YYREEE in the germline V gene (reference sequence). Trimming took off 3 bases at V and 5 bases at J, with 14 bases between the two ends. The CDR3 loop spans 14 amino acids. CDR3 in amino acids: CASSSNGARETQYF. The CDR3 DNA reads as TGTGCCAGCAGCTCCAATGGGGCACGGGAGACCCAGTACTTC.

This clone has more than one count but fewer than ten. The rearrangement uses TRBV14 and TRBJ1-6; D possibly corresponds to TRBD1 (5 bases). Trimming stripped 2 bases from V and 5 bases from J, with 10 bases between. The CDR3 extends over 15 amino acids. Germline V gene data show CDR1 as SGHDN and CDR2 as FVKESK. The CDR3 sequence is CASSQRTTDNSPLHF. CDR3 in DNA: TGTGCCAGCAGCCAACGGACAACGGATAATTCACCCCTCCACTTT.